Following are 21 T cell receptor beta chains from one sample sequenced in a study of blood T cell repertoires in COVID-19. Clones were sequenced by immunoSEQ multiplex PCR, and TCRdb holds only the in-frame ones, with some missing. The sample carries some 27,000 clones, around 90% recorded once. The specimen sequenced was peripheral blood. The receptors shown here come from a man aged 50 to 60 with active COVID-19.

This clone occurred once. The gene calls are TRBV6-1 and TRBJ2-7; unclear D gene. Germline CDR1 is MNHNS and CDR2 is SASEGT. The ends were cut back, 1 base at V and 2 bases at J, with 6 bases in the middle. The CDR3 extends over 13 amino acids. The CDR3 DNA follows: TGTGCCAGCAGTGAAGGGAGTACCTACGAGCAGTACGTC. Translating it yields CASSEGSTYEQYV.

This clone was counted once. This sequence joins TRBV6-5 and TRBJ2-3, with D possibly being TRBD1 (5 bases). Germline V CDR1 and CDR2: MNHEY, SVGAGI. The V end was cut by 3 bases, the J end by 2 bases, with 15 bases between. The CDR3 covers 16 residues. The CDR3 nucleotides are TGTGCCAGCAGTTATTCTACAGGTCCCTACACAGATACGCAGTATTTT. It is translated as CASSYSTGPYTDTQYF.

This rearrangement joins TRBV4-1 to TRBJ1-4; 8 bases are shared with TRBD1. CDR3 size: 15 residues. Germline V gives CDR1 MGHRA, CDR2 YSYEKL. V shed 4 bases, J shed 6 bases, and the junction held 7 bases outside the gene matches. This CDR3 reads CASSLTPGGDEKLFF. In nucleotides, the CDR3 is TGCGCCAGCAGCCTTACCCCAGGGGGCGATGAAAAACTGTTTTTT.

V and J are TRBV7-8 and TRBJ1-4, with 9 bases identical to TRBD1. The CDR3 spans 14 residues. Germline loops: CDR1 SGHVS, CDR2 FQNEAQ. The trim removed 5 bases at V and 5 bases at J, leaving 3 bases unmatched. As DNA, the CDR3 is TGTGCCAGCAGCCAGGGACAGGGAAATGAAAAACTGTTTTTT. Translating gives CASSQGQGNEKLFF.

The CDR3 region is CASSPYGTSGRKGLTDTQYF. CDR3 in DNA: TGTGCCAGCAGCCCCTACGGGACTAGCGGGAGGAAAGGGTTGACAGATACGCAGTATTTT. This chain connects TRBV9 to TRBJ2-3, with 15 bases lining up with TRBD2. After removal of 4 bases from V and 3 bases from J, the junction contained 15 bases not matched to a gene. This CDR3 is 20 amino acids long. The germline V gene has CDR1 SGDLS and CDR2 YYNGEE.

The V and J genes are TRBV9 and TRBJ2-5; 9 positions match TRBD2. Trimming took 2 bases from V and 3 from J; bases not matched to a gene: 5. In germline, CDR1 is SGDLS, CDR2 YYNGEE. The CDR3 is 15 amino acids. For the CDR3, the DNA is TGTGCCAGCAGCGTGGGCGGGAGGGACAAAGAGACCCAGTACTTC. Translating gives CASSVGGRDKETQYF. Complete variable domain (other parts from reference TRBV9 and TRBJ2-5): DSGVTQTPKHLITATGQRVTLRCSPRSGDLSVYWYQQSLDQGLQFLIQYYNGEERAKGNILERFSAQQFPDLHSELNLSSLELGDSALYFCASSVGGRDKETQYFGPGTRLLVL.

This sequence joins TRBV30 and TRBJ1-3; no definite D call. This CDR3 has 20 residues. Between the trimmed V and J ends, which lost 4 bases and 0 bases, there was a span of 28 bases. Germline V lookup: CDR1 GTSNPN, CDR2 SVGIG (reference sequence). The CDR3 region is CAWIRLFGPKPLFSGNTIYF. The CDR3 nucleotides are TGTGCCTGGATTAGACTTTTCGGTCCCAAGCCTCTTTTCTCTGGAAACACCATATATTTT. Combining the CDR3 with reference TRBV30 and TRBJ1-3 gives the whole variable domain SQTIHQWPATLVQPVGSPLSLECTVEGTSNPNLYWYRQAAGRGLQLLFYSVGIGQISSEVPQNLSASRPQDRQFILSSKKLLLSDSGFYLCAWIRLFGPKPLFSGNTIYFGEGSWLTVV.

V usage is TRBV19 and J usage is TRBJ1-2; 7 positions agree with TRBD1. CDR3 length: 16 residues. The ends lost 2 bases at V and 8 bases at J; junction bases unmatched: 14. Looked up from germline, CDR1 is LNHDA and CDR2 is SQIVND (reference sequence). CDR3 nucleotide sequence: TGTGCCAGTAGTATATACGGGACAGTCCGGGACAGAGGCTACACCTTC. It translates to CASSIYGTVRDRGYTF. Drawing the rest from reference TRBV19 and TRBJ1-2, the complete variable domain is DGGITQSPKYLFRKEGQNVTLSCEQNLNHDAMYWYRQDPGQGLRLIYYSQIVNDFQKGDIAEGYSVSREKKESFPLTVTSAQKNPTAFYLCASSIYGTVRDRGYTFGSGTRLTVV.

This clone turned up a few times. This chain uses TRBV10-3 with TRBJ1-5; D gene ambiguous. This CDR3 contains 16 residues. Germline V gene sequence: CDR1 ENHRY, CDR2 SYGVKD. V shed 0 bases and J shed 1 base, with 10 bases lying between them. The CDR3 spells CAISESGGLSNQPQHF. Written as DNA, the CDR3 is TGTGCCATCAGTGAGTCTGGCGGACTGAGCAATCAGCCCCAGCATTTT.

V usage is TRBV14 and J usage is TRBJ1-2; the D is unclear. Germline CDR1 and CDR2: SGHDN and FVKESK. Between the trimmed V and J ends, which lost 3 bases and 4 bases, there was a span of 12 bases. The CDR3 contains 14 residues. CDR3 residues: CASSHDLGGYGYTF. The CDR3 nucleotides are TGTGCCAGCAGCCACGATTTAGGCGGCTATGGCTACACCTTC.

The chain couples TRBV9 to TRBJ2-5; 7 bases align to TRBD2. The CDR3 spans 16 residues. V was pared by 0 bases and J by 1 base, with 6 bases of the junction left unmatched. CDR1 is SGDLS and CDR2 is YYNGEE in the germline V gene. For the CDR3, the DNA is TGTGCCAGCAGCGTAGTAACGGGAGGAATCCAAGAGACCCAGTACTTC. It specifies CASSVVTGGIQETQYF.

The chain has TRBV2 and TRBJ1-2, with a possible D match to TRBD1 (6 bases). Germline V gene data show CDR1 as SNHLY and CDR2 as FYNNEI. This CDR3 spans 13 amino acids. Trimming shortened V by 4 bases and J by 8 bases, and 14 bases separated the two germline ends. CDR3: CASSGTAARGYTF. CDR3 nucleotide sequence: TGTGCCAGCAGTGGGACAGCAGCAAGGGGCTACACCTTC.

The rearrangement joins TRBV5-4 to TRBJ2-2; D is perhaps TRBD1 (6 bases). CDR1 and CDR2 (germline): SGHNT, YYREEE (reference sequence). This CDR3 contains 14 residues. The V gene lost 4 bases and the J gene lost 5 bases, with 12 bases spanning the gap. The CDR3 coding sequence is TGTGCCAGCAGCCCCTACAGGGTAACCGGGGAGCTGTTTTTT. It is translated as CASSPYRVTGELFF.

This chain connects TRBV2 to TRBJ2-3; 8 bases match TRBD2. Looked up from germline, CDR1 is SNHLY and CDR2 is FYNNEI. V gave up 4 bases and J gave up 1 base; unmatched junction bases: 4. This CDR3 comprises 15 residues. The CDR3 region has the DNA TGTGCCAGCAGTGCTGCGCGGGAGGGCACAGATACGCAGTATTTT. Its translation is CASSAAREGTDTQYF.

J is TRBJ2-7 and V is TRBV7-9, with D maybe TRBD2 (5 bases). The CDR3 extends over 15 amino acids. Per germline, CDR1 SEHNR and CDR2 FQNEAQ (reference sequence). The V gene lost 5 bases and the J gene lost 0 bases, with 14 bases spanning the gap. CDR3 loop: CASSPTGSSSYEQYV. Here the CDR3 DNA reads TGTGCCAGCAGCCCCACGGGATCCAGCTCCTACGAGCAGTACGTC.

The V and J genes are TRBV30 and TRBJ2-1; 10 nucleotides line up with TRBD2. Germline V CDR1 and CDR2: GTSNPN, SVGIG (reference sequence). The CDR3 is made up of 14 amino acids. Losses at the gene ends were 0 bases for V and 10 bases for J; bases not matched to a gene: 6. The CDR3 nucleotides read TGTGCCTGGAGTGTAGCGGGAGGGCCAGGGGAGCAGTTCTTC. Translating it yields CAWSVAGGPGEQFF.

The rearrangement joins TRBV9 to TRBJ2-7; possible D gene TRBD1, 5 bases. Trimming shortened V by 0 bases and J by 2 bases, and 12 bases separated the two germline ends. CDR1 is SGDLS and CDR2 is YYNGEE in the germline V gene. The CDR3 has 15 residues. CDR3 loop: CASSVAERGPYEQYF. In DNA form, the CDR3 reads TGTGCCAGCAGCGTAGCGGAAAGGGGTCCCTACGAGCAGTACTTC.

The chain recombines TRBV15 with TRBJ1-5, with D uncertain. This CDR3 contains 14 residues. V dropped 3 bases and J dropped 0 bases, with 6 bases sitting between them. The V gene's germline CDR1 is LNHNV and CDR2 YYDKDF (reference sequence). CDR3 bases: TGTGCCACCAGCAGCGTTTATAGCAATCAGCCCCAGCATTTT. Translating it yields CATSSVYSNQPQHF. The full variable domain, its missing parts supplied by reference TRBV15 and TRBJ1-5, is DAMVIQNPRYQVTQFGKPVTLSCSQTLNHNVMYWYQQKSSQAPKLLFHYYDKDFNNEADTPDNFQSRRPNTSFCFLDIRSPGLGDTAMYLCATSSVYSNQPQHFGDGTRLSIL.

This chain uses TRBV4-1 with TRBJ2-1, with a possible D match to TRBD2 (6 bases). Deletions cut 3 bases from V and 0 bases from J, with 15 bases between. Looked up from germline, CDR1 is MGHRA and CDR2 is YSYEKL. The CDR3 runs to 17 residues. The CDR3: CASSQERIAASYNEQFF. The CDR3 coding sequence is TGCGCCAGCAGCCAGGAAAGGATAGCGGCCTCCTACAATGAGCAGTTCTTC.

This clone came up a few times. The J gene is TRBJ2-2, the V gene TRBV5-4; no definite D call. In germline, CDR1 is SGHNT, CDR2 YYREEE (reference sequence). The CDR3 covers 15 residues. V was trimmed by 0 bases and J by 3 bases, leaving 9 bases between them. CDR3 sequence: CASSLVQQDTGELFF. DNA for the CDR3: TGTGCCAGCAGCTTGGTACAGCAAGACACCGGGGAGCTGTTTTTT.

Here the CDR3 DNA reads TGTGCCAGCAGTGTGCAGAATCAGCAAGAGACCCAGTACTTC. Protein sequence: CASSVQNQQETQYF. The V call is TRBV2, the J call TRBJ2-5; D uncertain. Trimming pared 4 bases from V and 2 bases from J, leaving 11 bases between. The CDR3 runs 14 residues. The germline V gene encodes CDR1 SNHLY and CDR2 FYNNEI. The variable domain in full, completed from reference TRBV2 and TRBJ2-5, reads EPEVTQTPSHQVTQMGQEVILRCVPISNHLYFYWYRQILGQKVEFLVSFYNNEISEKSEIFDDQFSVERPDGSNFTLKIRSTKLEDSAMYFCASSVQNQQETQYFGPGTRLLVL.